Each of the 25 T cell receptor beta chains below was sequenced from the same sample in a study of blood T cell repertoires in COVID-19. TCRdb keeps only in-frame clones here, not all; method: immunoSEQ multiplex PCR. The sample includes around 400,000 clones, over 75% of them seen just once. The specimen sequenced was peripheral blood. Every receptor here comes from a woman in her 30s with COVID-19, enrolled during active disease.

This clone was seen a single time. The chain recombines TRBV3-1 (or the pseudogene TRBV3-2) with TRBJ2-7, with D tentatively TRBD1 (5 bases). The CDR3 has 15 residues. Trimming removed 4 bases at V and 2 bases at J, with 15 bases between. CDR1 LGHDT and CDR2 YNNKEL come from the germline V gene (reference sequence). This CDR3 is CASSLDRSPTYEQYF. CDR3 bases: TGTGCCAGCAGCCTCGACAGAAGCCCTACCTACGAGCAGTACTTC.

This clone was counted only a few times. This chain links TRBV2 with TRBJ1-3; no firm D call. V lost 8 bases and J lost 0, with 11 bases in between. The V gene's germline CDR1 is SNHLY and CDR2 FYNNEI. The CDR3 spans 14 residues. CDR3 sequence reads: CASGGESSGNTIYF. The DNA of the CDR3 is TGTGCCAGCGGTGGGGAGAGCTCTGGAAACACCATATATTTT. The whole variable domain, remainder taken from reference TRBV2 and TRBJ1-3, is EPEVTQTPSHQVTQMGQEVILRCVPISNHLYFYWYRQILGQKVEFLVSFYNNEISEKSEIFDDQFSVERPDGSNFTLKIRSTKLEDSAMYFCASGGESSGNTIYFGEGSWLTVV.

This chain uses TRBV10-3 with TRBJ2-7; 12 bases are a match to TRBD2. Losses at the gene ends were 4 bases for V and 3 bases for J; bases not matched to a gene: 1. Germline lookup yields CDR1 ENHRY and CDR2 SYGVKD. The CDR3 runs 14 residues. The CDR3 loop is CAISGLAGVYEQYF. Here the CDR3 DNA reads TGTGCCATCAGTGGACTAGCGGGAGTCTACGAGCAGTACTTC.

This chain connects TRBV11-2 to TRBJ2-3; TRBD2 aligns across 9 bases. The V gene's germline CDR1 is SGHAT and CDR2 FQNNGV. There are 16 residues in the CDR3. After removal of 5 bases from V and 2 bases from J, the junction contained 8 bases not matched to a gene. The CDR3: CASSRLAGGYTDTQYF. The CDR3 coding sequence is TGTGCCAGCAGCCGCCTTGCGGGAGGGTACACAGATACGCAGTATTTT.

This clone occurred once. Other nucleotide sequences from this sample produce the same CDR3. As DNA, the CDR3 is TGTGCCAGTCGATCGGTGAACACTGAAGCTTTCTTT. It codes for CASRSVNTEAFF. V gene TRBV28 combines with J gene TRBJ1-1; D is ambiguous. The CDR3 has 12 residues. V gave up 9 bases and J gave up 0 bases, with 8 bases separating them. From germline, CDR1 is MDHEN and CDR2 SYDVKM.

This rearrangement joins TRBV7-6 to TRBJ2-2; unclear D gene. CDR3 length: 16 residues. Germline-derived CDR1 and CDR2 are SGHVS and FNYEAQ. Trimming took off 5 bases at V and 0 bases at J, with 13 bases between the two ends. CDR3 nucleotides: TGTGCCAGCAGCCCCGATACCTACCCGAACACCGGGGAGCTGTTTTTT. Translated, it gives CASSPDTYPNTGELFF.

This clone has only one observation. The chain joins TRBV7-2 to TRBJ2-1, with D unclear. CDR1 SGHTA and CDR2 FQGNSA come from the germline V gene. With 2 bases removed from V and 6 bases from J, the gap between germline ends came to 11 bases. There are 14 residues in the CDR3. The CDR3 is CASSLLRLGNEQFF. The DNA for the CDR3 is TGTGCCAGCAGCTTATTGAGGTTAGGCAATGAGCAGTTCTTC. The full variable domain, in which reference TRBV7-2 and TRBJ2-1 provide the parts outside the CDR3, is GAGVSQSPSNKVTEKGKDVELRCDPISGHTALYWYRQSLGQGLEFLIYFQGNSAPDKSGLPSDRFSAERTGGSVSTLTIQRTQQEDSAVYLCASSLLRLGNEQFFGPGTRLTVL.

CDR3 loop: CASSLNSGLVSGEQFF. The CDR3 DNA reads as TGTGCCAGCAGCTTAAACTCGGGATTGGTATCTGGTGAGCAGTTCTTC. This chain uses TRBV7-3 with TRBJ2-1; possibly TRBD2 for D (5 bases). The CDR3 covers 16 residues. Trimming left V 1 base short and J 9 bases short, with 19 bases between. Germline CDR1 and CDR2: SGHTA and FQGTGA.

To note about this clone: The junction departs from the called germline gene at one end, perhaps through a read error. J is TRBJ1-4 and V is TRBV12-3 or TRBV12-4, with 7 nucleotides matching TRBD1. The CDR3 runs to 12 residues. CDR3 residues: CASSLGLQGELF. CDR3 sequence (DNA): TGTGCCAGCAGTTTAGGGCTTCAGGGGGAACTTTTT.

The genes are TRBV5-1 and TRBJ2-2; TRBD1 aligns across 7 bases. V dropped 4 bases and J dropped 7; count of bases not matched to a gene: 13. The germline V gene encodes CDR1 SGHRS and CDR2 YFSETQ. CDR3 length: 16 amino acids. CDR3 protein: CASSRQQGRDGGELFF. As DNA, the CDR3 is TGCGCCAGCAGCCGCCAACAGGGGCGAGACGGCGGGGAGCTGTTTTTT.

V gene TRBV2 combines with J gene TRBJ1-1; weak D call: TRBD1 (5 bases). Germline V lookup: CDR1 SNHLY, CDR2 FYNNEI. Trimming pared 8 bases from V and 4 bases from J, leaving 20 bases between. The CDR3 consists of 15 residues. The CDR3 sequence: CASSPTHQGSTEAFF. As DNA, the CDR3 is TGTGCCAGCTCACCTACTCATCAGGGATCCACTGAAGCTTTCTTT.

This chain connects TRBV29-1 to TRBJ2-7, with TRBD1 identical over 8 bases. Germline CDR1 reads SQVTM; CDR2 reads ANQGSEA. The CDR3 has 15 residues. V gave up 7 bases and J gave up 2 bases; unmatched junction bases: 13. The DNA for the CDR3 is TGCAGCGCTTCCACTAGACAGGGGTTTACCTACGAGCAGTACTTC. Encoded protein: CSASTRQGFTYEQYF.

The rearrangement uses TRBV7-2 and TRBJ2-1; 10 positions match TRBD2. Germline V gene sequence: CDR1 SGHTA, CDR2 FQGNSA. The CDR3 spans 15 residues. V lost 5 bases to trimming and J lost 7 bases; unmatched junction nucleotides: 8. The CDR3 DNA is TGTGCCAGCAGCCAAAGCGGGAGGGCCGGAAATGAGCAGTTCTTC. Translation gives CASSQSGRAGNEQFF.

V and J are TRBV7-9 and TRBJ2-7, with a tentative D call TRBD2 (5 bases). Trimming took 5 bases from V and 3 from J, leaving 17 bases between them. CDR1 and CDR2 from the germline V gene are SEHNR and FQNEAQ (reference sequence). This CDR3 region has 15 residues. The DNA for the CDR3 is TGTGCCAGCAGCCCCACGGGTAGGGAGAGCTACGAGCAGTACTTC. This sequence encodes CASSPTGRESYEQYF. The full variable domain, its missing parts supplied by reference TRBV7-9 and TRBJ2-7, is DTGVSQNPRHKITKRGQNVTFRCDPISEHNRLYWYRQTLGQGPEFLTYFQNEAQLEKSRLLSDRFSAERPKGSFSTLEIQRTEQGDSAMYLCASSPTGRESYEQYFGPGTRLTVT.

The chain employs TRBV29-1 and TRBJ1-2; D is possibly TRBD1 (6 bases). The CDR3 covers 12 residues. Germline lookup yields CDR1 SQVTM and CDR2 ANQGSEA. V gave up 4 bases and J gave up 8 bases, with 14 bases separating them. CDR3 DNA: TGCAGCGTTGGAGGCACAGGGACAGGCTACACCTTC. It encodes CSVGGTGTGYTF.

Only one count was recorded for this clone. V usage is TRBV6-6 and J usage is TRBJ2-1; a weak D match, TRBD1 (6 bases). Germline loops: CDR1 MNHNY, CDR2 SVGAGI (reference sequence). The CDR3 has 12 residues. Trimming cost V 5 bases and J 7 bases, with 9 bases left between them. CDR3 bases: TGTGCCAGCAGTACAGGGTTGAATGAGCAGTTCTTC. It encodes CASSTGLNEQFF.

The V call is TRBV5-5, the J call TRBJ1-1, with TRBD1 matching over 7 bases. J gave up 4 bases and V 4 bases, and 7 bases lay outside the gene matches. CDR3 length equals 14 residues. Per germline, CDR1 SGHKS and CDR2 YYEKEE (reference sequence). CDR3 residues: CASSGTTGTTEAFF. In DNA form, the CDR3 reads TGTGCCAGCAGCGGAACGACAGGGACCACTGAAGCTTTCTTT.

J is TRBJ2-5 and V is TRBV28, with D possibly matching TRBD1 (5 bases). This CDR3 contains 11 residues. The V gene's germline CDR1 is MDHEN and CDR2 SYDVKM. The V end was cut by 6 bases, the J end by 9 bases, with 11 bases between. The CDR3 is CASRTLRAQYF. The DNA of the CDR3 is TGTGCCAGCAGAACGCTCAGGGCCCAGTACTTC. The full variable domain, with the rest looked up from reference TRBV28 and TRBJ2-5, is DVKVTQSSRYLVKRTGEKVFLECVQDMDHENMFWYRQDPGLGLRLIYFSYDVKMKEKGDIPEGYSVSREKKERFSLILESASTNQTSMYLCASRTLRAQYFGPGTRLLVL.

The chain uses TRBV6-5 and TRBJ1-1, with 11 bases lining up with TRBD1. CDR1 MNHEY and CDR2 SVGAGI come from the germline V gene. V shed 2 bases and J 4 bases; nucleotides not matched to a gene: 3. The CDR3 is 15 amino acids. CDR3 nucleotides: TGTGCCAGCAGTTACCGAGGGACAGGGGGCACTGAAGCTTTCTTT. It codes for CASSYRGTGGTEAFF.

The gene calls are TRBV6-5 and TRBJ2-5, with TRBD2 matching over 13 bases. J was trimmed by 5 bases and V by 5 bases; bases with no gene match: 5. The CDR3 is 15 amino acids. Germline CDR1 is MNHEY and CDR2 is SVGAGI. Here the CDR3 reads CASSRTSGRTETQYF. The DNA of the CDR3 is TGTGCCAGCAGTCGGACTAGCGGGAGAACGGAGACCCAGTACTTC.

This chain connects TRBV9 to TRBJ1-5; no clear D. V was cut by 3 bases and J by 0 bases, with 10 bases left in between. The CDR3 is 15 amino acids. Germline lookup yields CDR1 SGDLS and CDR2 YYNGEE. In DNA, the CDR3 is TGTGCCAGCAGCGGGTCACCCTATAGCAATCAGCCCCAGCATTTT. This codes for CASSGSPYSNQPQHF.

This chain connects TRBV18 to TRBJ2-2, with a weak D call TRBD2 (7 bases). CDR3 size: 16 residues. Looked up from germline, CDR1 is KGHSH and CDR2 is LQKENI. Trimming removed 3 bases at V and 6 bases at J, with 17 bases between. CDR3 loop: CASSPQGRAASGELFF. The CDR3 nucleotides are TGTGCCAGCTCACCGCAGGGGAGGGCGGCCTCCGGGGAGCTGTTTTTT.

This rearrangement joins TRBV4-1 to TRBJ2-5, with 10 bases lining up with TRBD2. Germline-derived CDR1 and CDR2 are MGHRA and YSYEKL. V trimming: 0 bases; J trimming: 3 bases; junction bases outside the gene matches: 7. The CDR3 runs to 17 residues. The CDR3 here is CASSQDAPGLAKETQYF. In DNA, the CDR3 is TGCGCCAGCAGCCAAGACGCTCCGGGACTAGCGAAAGAGACCCAGTACTTC.

This chain joins TRBV4-3 and TRBJ2-5; 7 positions agree with TRBD1. In germline, CDR1 is LGHNA, CDR2 YSLEER. This CDR3 region has 17 residues. V was clipped by 0 bases and J by 2 bases; unmatched bases: 9. The chain's CDR3 is CASSQDTPGGLQETQYF. CDR3 DNA: TGCGCCAGCAGCCAAGATACCCCAGGGGGATTACAAGAGACCCAGTACTTC.

This clone was detected a few times. The chain couples TRBV21-1 to TRBJ2-7; the DNA was not used to check the table's D call, TRBD1. TRBV21-1 is a pseudogene locus. The CDR3 sequence is 17 residues long. For the CDR3, the DNA is TGTGCCAGCAGCAAAGCGCTCGGGACAGGGCCAGACTACGAGCAGTACTTC. It specifies CASSKALGTGPDYEQYF.